This is a list of T cell receptor beta chains from one sample in a study of molecular identifiers for immune sequencing clone quantification. From the PCR reads, TCRdb called clonotypes with MiXCR, one entry per CDR3 protein. The data hold some 100,000 distinct CDR3 sequences, with 19% observed a single time. Specimen: naive CD8+ T cells from blood, with Jurkat cell RNA spiked in. These receptor sequences come from a human donor in good health. Some libraries in this study had Jurkat cell RNA spiked in. Each CDR3 is given with its conserved first and last residue. Each record gives: J gene, V gene, clone size, D gene, CDR3 DNA, CDR3 protein. The D gene is left open where the match is weak. The size of a clone is reported for some rows only, either as once, few or many, or as a class for expanded clones.

J gene: TRBJ2-3
V gene: TRBV11-2
clone size: many
D gene: TRBD2
CDR3 DNA: TGTGCCAGCAAGGGACTAGTGGCAGATACGCAGTATTTT
CDR3 protein: CASKGLVADTQYF

J gene: TRBJ1-1
V gene: TRBV20-1
clone size: many
D gene: TRBD1
CDR3 DNA: TGCAGTGCAGAGGACAGGGGGAACAAATTTGGGTACACTGAAGCTTTCTTT
CDR3 protein: CSAEDRGNKFGYTEAFF

J gene: TRBJ1-6
V gene: TRBV7-9
clone size: many
D gene: TRBD1
CDR3 DNA: TGTGCCAGCAGTCCTACAGGGGACCCTAATTCACCCCTCCACTTT
CDR3 protein: CASSPTGDPNSPLHF

J gene: TRBJ2-1
V gene: TRBV20-1
clone size: many
D gene: NA
CDR3 DNA: TGCAGTGCTAGAGGCGGCAGCTCCTACAATGAGCAGTTCTTC
CDR3 protein: CSARGGSSYNEQFF

J gene: TRBJ1-2
V gene: TRBV7-9
clone size: many
D gene: NA
CDR3 DNA: TGTGCCAGCAGCCCCCCATGGACGGATGGCTACACCTTC
CDR3 protein: CASSPPWTDGYTF

J gene: TRBJ2-5
V gene: TRBV28
clone size: NA
D gene: NA
CDR3 DNA: TGTGCCGGCAGTGGACAGCGGGTGGAGACCCAGTACTTC
CDR3 protein: CAGSGQRVETQYF

J gene: TRBJ2-7
V gene: TRBV27
clone size: many
D gene: TRBD1
CDR3 DNA: TGTGCCAGCAGACAAACGACAGGGGGTCGCGAGCAGTACTTC
CDR3 protein: CASRQTTGGREQYF

J gene: TRBJ2-7
V gene: TRBV7-2
clone size: many
D gene: NA
CDR3 DNA: TGTGCCAGCACCGAGGGTGACGGGGGCGTGAGCTCCTACGAGCAGTACTTC
CDR3 protein: CASTEGDGGVSSYEQYF

J gene: TRBJ2-1
V gene: TRBV28
clone size: many
D gene: TRBD1
CDR3 DNA: TGTGCCAGCAGTACCGGGACAGAGAATGAGCAGTTCTTC
CDR3 protein: CASSTGTENEQFF

J gene: TRBJ2-3
V gene: TRBV7-9
clone size: NA
D gene: NA
CDR3 DNA: TGTGCCAGCAGCTTAAGTCAGGGGAGCACAGATACGCAGTATTTT
CDR3 protein: CASSLSQGSTDTQYF

J gene: TRBJ1-2
V gene: TRBV5-4
clone size: NA
D gene: NA
CDR3 DNA: TGTGCCAGCAGCGGCAGGGTCTCTGGCTATGGCTACACCTTC
CDR3 protein: CASSGRVSGYGYTF

J gene: TRBJ2-3
V gene: TRBV27
clone size: many
D gene: NA
CDR3 DNA: TGTGCCAGCAGTCCCAGATGGGACTCAGATACGCAGTATTTT
CDR3 protein: CASSPRWDSDTQYF

J gene: TRBJ1-2
V gene: TRBV12-3/TRBV12-4
clone size: many
D gene: TRBD1
CDR3 DNA: TGTGCCAGCCTAGACAGGGAACGCCGCGGCTACACCTTC
CDR3 protein: CASLDRERRGYTF

J gene: TRBJ2-1
V gene: TRBV2
clone size: many
D gene: NA
CDR3 DNA: TGTGCCAGCAGTGAAGCCCCTAGTTCAAGCTCCTACAATGAGCAGTTCTTC
CDR3 protein: CASSEAPSSSSYNEQFF

J gene: TRBJ2-7
V gene: TRBV25-1
clone size: many
D gene: NA
CDR3 DNA: TGTGCCAGCAGCCCCTCTCAGAGGGAGGAGCAGTACTTC
CDR3 protein: CASSPSQREEQYF

J gene: TRBJ1-1
V gene: TRBV27
clone size: many
D gene: NA
CDR3 DNA: TGTGCCAGCAGTTTAATTCCCCGGGGCCCTGAAGCTTTCTTT
CDR3 protein: CASSLIPRGPEAFF

J gene: TRBJ2-7
V gene: TRBV14
clone size: many
D gene: TRBD2
CDR3 DNA: TGTGCCAGCAGCCACAGAGGACTAGCTCTCTACGAGCAGTACTTC
CDR3 protein: CASSHRGLALYEQYF

J gene: TRBJ2-1
V gene: TRBV6-2/TRBV6-3
clone size: many
D gene: NA
CDR3 DNA: NA
CDR3 protein: CASSYFGPGGAYNEQFF

J gene: TRBJ2-7
V gene: TRBV6-9
clone size: many
D gene: NA
CDR3 DNA: TGTGCCAGCAGTCCCCCGCGTCGGAACAGGGAGCAGTACTTC
CDR3 protein: CASSPPRRNREQYF

J gene: TRBJ2-5
V gene: TRBV28
clone size: few
D gene: TRBD1
CDR3 DNA: TGTGCCAGCAGTTTGACAGGGTTGGGAGAGACCCAGTACTTC
CDR3 protein: CASSLTGLGETQYF

J gene: TRBJ2-1
V gene: TRBV12-5
clone size: many
D gene: NA
CDR3 DNA: TGTGCTAGTGGTTATCACGGCAATGAGCAGTTCTTC
CDR3 protein: CASGYHGNEQFF

J gene: TRBJ1-1
V gene: TRBV12-3/TRBV12-4
clone size: NA
D gene: NA
CDR3 DNA: TGTGCCAGCAGTTTCCTGGGTGACGAGGCTTTCTTT
CDR3 protein: CASSFLGDEAFF